This is a list of T cell receptor beta chains from one sample in a study of response to subunit inactivated influenza vaccine. TCRdb re-called the RT-PCR reads with MiXCR, one entry per CDR3 protein. Of more than 550,000 distinct CDR3 sequences detected, about 10% appear once; the ten largest clones hold 10%. The input for sequencing was PBMCs from blood, taken on the day of vaccination. These TCRs come from a man aged 50-59 years who received an inactivated influenza vaccine. Each CDR3 is given with its conserved first and last residue. The order of the fields is V gene, clone size, D gene, J gene, CDR3 DNA, CDR3 protein. The D gene is left open where the match is weak. Clone size is shown for a subset of rows, as once, few, many or a class of expanded clone.

TRBV5-1	NA	NA	TRBJ2-2	TGCGCCAGCAGCTTGGATCCTAGCTCGGGCGGGGAGCTGTTTTTT	CASSLDPSSGGELFF
TRBV7-8	many	TRBD2	TRBJ2-3	TGTGCCAGCAGCCCACGGGAGGGATACACAGATACGCAGTATTTT	CASSPREGYTDTQYF
TRBV25-1	many	TRBD2	TRBJ2-1	TGTGCCAGCAGTGACGATATGACTAGCGGTTATTACAATGAGCAGTTCTTC	CASSDDMTSGYYNEQFF
TRBV30	NA	TRBD2	TRBJ2-3	TGTGCCTGGAGTCCCGGGCTAGCGGGAGGCCCGGATACGCAGTATTTT	CAWSPGLAGGPDTQYF
TRBV28	few	NA	TRBJ2-1	TGTGCCAGCAGTTTACAGGTATGGGGAGGCAATGAGCAGTTCTTC	CASSLQVWGGNEQFF
TRBV12-3/TRBV12-4	many	NA	TRBJ2-2	TGTGCCTTCAGGCGCAGCAACACCGGGGAGCTGTTTTTT	CAFRRSNTGELFF
TRBV10-2	many	NA	TRBJ2-7	TGCGCCAGCAGTGAAGGGACGGCCCTCTACGAGCAGTACTTC	CASSEGTALYEQYF
TRBV4-1	few	NA	TRBJ1-6	TGCGCCAGCAGCCAAGGGTTCGGGGGAAATAATTCACCCCTCCACTTT	CASSQGFGGNNSPLHF
TRBV27	few	NA	TRBJ2-3	TGTGCCAGCAGTTCCAGCGGCTGGTTCACAGATACGCAGTATTTT	CASSSSGWFTDTQYF
TRBV28	many	NA	TRBJ2-3	TGTGCCAGCAGTTTATCGTTTCCAGGGGACAAAGATACGCAGTATTTT	CASSLSFPGDKDTQYF
TRBV12-3/TRBV12-4	many	NA	TRBJ2-1	TGTGCCAGCAGCCCTCTATTAGCGGCGAGAGTACGGGGTGAGCAGTTCTTC	CASSPLLAARVRGEQFF
TRBV29-1	many	NA	TRBJ2-7	TGCAGCGTTGGGGCCAGGGGGGCCAACTACGAGCAGTACTTC	CSVGARGANYEQYF
TRBV6-1	NA	NA	TRBJ1-1	TGTGCCAGCACCCCCCGGGGTTTGAACACTGAAGCTTTCTTT	CASTPRGLNTEAFF
TRBV7-9	many	TRBD2	TRBJ2-1	TGTGCCAGCCAAACGACTAGCGGGGGGGCTTGGAATGAGCAGTTCTTC	CASQTTSGGAWNEQFF
TRBV15	NA	NA	TRBJ2-7	TGTGCCACCAGCAGGGACGGGGCCTACTACGAGCAGTACTTC	CATSRDGAYYEQYF
TRBV7-2	NA	TRBD1	TRBJ2-1	TGTGCCAGCAGCTTGGACAGGCGTTTTTCCTACAATGAGCAGTTCTTC	CASSLDRRFSYNEQFF
TRBV7-2	NA	NA	TRBJ2-7	TGTGCCAGCAGCTTCGCTGGGAGCTCCTACGAGCAGTACTTC	CASSFAGSSYEQYF
TRBV21-1	NA	NA	TRBJ1-2	TGTGCCAGCAGTATCAAGCAGGGAGGATATGGCTACACCTTC	CASSIKQGGYGYTF
TRBV12-3/TRBV12-4	few	NA	TRBJ1-3	TGTGCCAGCGGGACTGGAAACACCATATATTTT	CASGTGNTIYF
TRBV7-8	NA	NA	TRBJ1-5	TGTGCCAGCAGCTTAGAGGCGGGACCCGGTCAGCCCCAGCATTTT	CASSLEAGPGQPQHF
TRBV7-2	NA	TRBD2	TRBJ2-1	TGTGCCAGCAGCTTAGATTCCGGGAGGCCCTACAATGAGCAGTTCTTC	CASSLDSGRPYNEQFF
TRBV7-9	few	NA	TRBJ2-3	TGTGCCAGCAGCCGTAGCGGATATAGCACAGATACGCAGTATTTT	CASSRSGYSTDTQYF
TRBV20-1	few	TRBD2	TRBJ2-7	TGCAGTGCTGCTACAAGCGGGAGGCCGACCTACGAGCAGTACTTC	CSAATSGRPTYEQYF
TRBV2	once	NA	TRBJ1-5	TGTGCCAGCAGTGTAGAAGCGAATCAGCCCCAGCATTTT	CASSVEANQPQHF
TRBV5-1	few	NA	TRBJ1-2	TGCGCCAGCAGCTTAGCGACAGTGAACTATGGCTACACCTTC	CASSLATVNYGYTF
TRBV10-3	NA	NA	TRBJ2-2	TGTGCCATCAGTGATGAGGGGGGTTACACCGGGGAGCTGTTTTTT	CAISDEGGYTGELFF
TRBV6-5	NA	NA	TRBJ2-1	TGTGCCAGCAGTTACGACGGGGGACCCTACAATGAGCAGTTCTTC	CASSYDGGPYNEQFF
TRBV18	NA	NA	TRBJ1-4	TGTGCCAGCTCACCACCGGGACTCGGGGGTGAAAAACTGTTTTTT	CASSPPGLGGEKLFF
TRBV27	few	TRBD1	TRBJ2-7	TGTGCCAGCAGTCCGGGACAGGGAAACGAGCAGTACTTC	CASSPGQGNEQYF
TRBV4-2	once	TRBD2	TRBJ2-5	TGTGCCAGCAGCCAAGAGCTAGCGGGGAACCAAGAGACCCAGTACTTC	CASSQELAGNQETQYF
TRBV4-3	NA	TRBD2	TRBJ2-7	TGCGCCAGCAGCCAAGGTCTACAGCGGGAGGCCTCCTACGAGCAGTACTTC	CASSQGLQREASYEQYF
TRBV2	NA	NA	TRBJ2-2	TGTGCCAGCAGCGTCGGACACACGAACACCGGGGAGCTGTTTTTT	CASSVGHTNTGELFF
TRBV9	many	TRBD2	TRBJ2-3	TGTGCCAGCAGCTTAGGGACTAGCGGGACGCTTAAAGATACGCAGTATTTT	CASSLGTSGTLKDTQYF
TRBV7-2	NA	NA	TRBJ1-3	TGTGCCAGCAGCCCCCGAGGTCCCTCTGGAAACACCATATATTTT	CASSPRGPSGNTIYF
TRBV18	many	TRBD2	TRBJ2-1	TGTGCCAGCTCACCGGGAGCGGGAAACTACAATGAGCAGTTCTTC	CASSPGAGNYNEQFF
TRBV19	few	NA	TRBJ2-1	TGTGCCAGTAGTATAGCTAGTTACAATGAGCAGTTCTTC	CASSIASYNEQFF
TRBV6-5	NA	TRBD1	TRBJ2-7	TGTGCCACCCGTTTCGGGACAGCCTACGAGCAGTACTTC	CATRFGTAYEQYF
TRBV15	NA	TRBD2	TRBJ2-1	TGTGCCACCAGCAGAGATTGGGCGGGAGGGCCCAATGAGCAGTTCTTC	CATSRDWAGGPNEQFF
TRBV14	NA	TRBD1	TRBJ2-7	TGTGCCAGCAGCCCGACAGGGCAAGCCTACGAGCAGTACTTC	CASSPTGQAYEQYF
TRBV29-1	few	NA	TRBJ1-6	TGCAGCGTTGGGGTCTCCTATAATTCACCCCTCCACTTT	CSVGVSYNSPLHF
TRBV5-1	NA	NA	TRBJ2-7	TGCGCCAGCAGTCCTGGAGGGGGCGATCCCTACGAGCAGTACTTC	CASSPGGGDPYEQYF
TRBV5-1	few	NA	TRBJ2-7	TGCGCCAGCAGCTTGGGGGGGTTCGAGACCTACGAGCAGTACTTC	CASSLGGFETYEQYF
TRBV9	few	NA	TRBJ2-6	TGTGCCAGCAGCGTAGCAGGGCTTACTGGGTCTGGGGCCAACGTCCTGACTTTC	CASSVAGLTGSGANVLTF
TRBV6-5	NA	TRBD2	TRBJ2-7	TGTGCCAGCAGTTACACTAGCGGAGGTGGGTCCTACGAGCAGTACTTC	CASSYTSGGGSYEQYF
TRBV7-3	NA	TRBD2	TRBJ2-3	TGTGCCAGCAGCGACCTGGGAGGGACAGATACGCAGTATTTT	CASSDLGGTDTQYF
TRBV12-3/TRBV12-4	NA	NA	TRBJ2-1	TGTGCCAGCAGTAGGGGGACGGGACTCTACAATGAGCAGTTCTTC	CASSRGTGLYNEQFF
TRBV5-1	NA	NA	TRBJ2-3	TGCGCCAGCAGCTTTGGCTCCACTAGCACAGATACGCAGTATTTT	CASSFGSTSTDTQYF
TRBV3-1	NA	NA	TRBJ2-2	TGTGCCAGCAGCCAATGGAACGGGGAGCTGTTTTTT	CASSQWNGELFF
TRBV5-5	NA	TRBD1	TRBJ2-7	TGTGCCAGCAGCCCTTACCTGACAGGGATCTACGAGCAGTACTTC	CASSPYLTGIYEQYF
TRBV20-1	NA	NA	TRBJ2-1	TGCAGTGCTAGAGGGGCCAGGGCAACCTCCTACAATGAGCAGTTCTTC	CSARGARATSYNEQFF